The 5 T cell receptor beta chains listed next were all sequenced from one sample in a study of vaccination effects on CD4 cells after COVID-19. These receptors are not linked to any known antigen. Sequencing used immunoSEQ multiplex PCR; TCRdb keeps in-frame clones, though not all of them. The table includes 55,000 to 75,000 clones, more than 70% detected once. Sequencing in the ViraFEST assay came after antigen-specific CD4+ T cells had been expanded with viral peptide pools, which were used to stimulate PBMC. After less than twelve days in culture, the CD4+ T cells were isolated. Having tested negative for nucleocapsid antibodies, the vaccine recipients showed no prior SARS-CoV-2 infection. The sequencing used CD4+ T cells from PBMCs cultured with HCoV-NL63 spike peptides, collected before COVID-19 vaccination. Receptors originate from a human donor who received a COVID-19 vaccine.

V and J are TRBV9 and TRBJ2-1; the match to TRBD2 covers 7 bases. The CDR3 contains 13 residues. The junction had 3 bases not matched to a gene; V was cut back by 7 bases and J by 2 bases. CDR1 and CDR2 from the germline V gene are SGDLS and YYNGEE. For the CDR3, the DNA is TGTGCCAGCGAGCGGGGCCCCTACAATGAGCAGTTCTTC. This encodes CASERGPYNEQFF.

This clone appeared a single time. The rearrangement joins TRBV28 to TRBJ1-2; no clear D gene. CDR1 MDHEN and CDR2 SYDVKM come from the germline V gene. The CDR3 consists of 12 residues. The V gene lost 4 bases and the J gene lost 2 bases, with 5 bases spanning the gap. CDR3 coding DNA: TGTGCCAGCAGTTCCAGCAACTATGGCTACACCTTC. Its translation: CASSSSNYGYTF.

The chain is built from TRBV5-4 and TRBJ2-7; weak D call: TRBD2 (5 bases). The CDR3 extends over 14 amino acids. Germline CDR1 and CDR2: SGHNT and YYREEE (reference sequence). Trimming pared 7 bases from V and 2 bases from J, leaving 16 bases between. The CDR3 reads CASPSGWAPYEQYV. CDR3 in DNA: TGTGCCAGCCCATCGGGGTGGGCCCCCTACGAGCAGTACGTC.

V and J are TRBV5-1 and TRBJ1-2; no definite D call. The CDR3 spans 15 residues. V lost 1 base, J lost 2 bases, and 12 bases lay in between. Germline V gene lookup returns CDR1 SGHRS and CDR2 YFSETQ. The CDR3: CASSLPGSENYGYTF. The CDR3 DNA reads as TGCGCCAGCAGCTTGCCAGGCTCTGAGAACTATGGCTACACCTTC.

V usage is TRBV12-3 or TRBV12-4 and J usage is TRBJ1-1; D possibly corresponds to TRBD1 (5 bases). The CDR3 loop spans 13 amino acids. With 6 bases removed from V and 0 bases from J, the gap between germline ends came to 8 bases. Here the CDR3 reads CASRPQVNTEAFF. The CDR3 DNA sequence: TGTGCCAGCAGACCACAGGTGAACACTGAAGCTTTCTTT.